This T cell receptor beta chain was profiled in a study of blood T cells in healthy people across ages. Next came a second PCR, run for about 6 to 12 cycles, which used a sample-barcoded 5' primer along with a J-beta primer mix. TCRdb redid the calling of the 5' RACE reads with MiXCR, one entry per CDR3 protein. Of more than 650,000 distinct CDR3 sequences listed, 50% to 65% are singletons. This clonotype was seen many times. Germline V gene data show CDR1 as MNHNS and CDR2 as SASEGT. The V and J ends lost 4 bases and 2 bases respectively, with 6 bases between them. This CDR3 is 12 amino acids long. Material: blood. This sequence originates from an older man in good health. This chain links TRBV6-1 with TRBJ2-7; D may match TRBD1 or TRBD2 (5 bases each). CDR3 loop: CASSGGPYEQYF. Written as DNA, the CDR3 is TGTGCCAGCAGTGGGGGACCCTACGAGCAGTACTTC.